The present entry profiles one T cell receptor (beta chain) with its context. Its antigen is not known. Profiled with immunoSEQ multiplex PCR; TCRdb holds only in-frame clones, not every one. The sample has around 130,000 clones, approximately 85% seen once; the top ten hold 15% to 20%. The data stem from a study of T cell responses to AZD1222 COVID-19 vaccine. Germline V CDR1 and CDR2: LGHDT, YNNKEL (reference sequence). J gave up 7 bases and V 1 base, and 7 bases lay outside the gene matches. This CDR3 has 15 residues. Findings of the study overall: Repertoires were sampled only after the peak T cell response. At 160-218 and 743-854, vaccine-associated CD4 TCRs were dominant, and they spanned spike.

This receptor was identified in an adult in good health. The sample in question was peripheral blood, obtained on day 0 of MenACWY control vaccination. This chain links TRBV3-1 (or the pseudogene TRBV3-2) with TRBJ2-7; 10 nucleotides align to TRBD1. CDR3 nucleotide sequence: TGTGCCAGCAGCCAAGGGGGGACAGGGGCGGGTGAGCAGTACTTC. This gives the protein CASSQGGTGAGEQYF.